A single T cell receptor beta chain is shown here with its context. This clone was picked up a small number of times. Its specific antigen is unknown. No per-base quality is available; no much larger clone lies one base away. The data originate from a study of blood T cell repertoires in COVID-19 (TCRdb year 2020). General notes on the study: Collaborator samples came from the United States, Italy and Spain and covered acute and convalescent phases of COVID-19. The prospective study material was composed of cDNA or gDNA derived from T cells, B-cell-depleted T cells, or PBMCs. Deeply sampled blood TCRbeta repertoires from subjects exposed to, actively infected with, or recovered from COVID-19 were included in the dataset. The repertoires were made available in a free public database intended to serve as a resource for research on the immune response to SARS-CoV-2. The samples were drawn from two sources: the first 160 participants of the ongoing ImmuneRACE study, and 950 to 1,500 subjects contributed by 6 global collaborators. A de-identified subject ID, COVID-19 status, age in years and sex were almost always included in the sample metadata. Where available, HLA class I and class II types were taken from metadata supplied by the sample provider and were not determined by assay-based typing.

Inclusive of the bounding cysteine and phenylalanine, the CDR3 is 13 residues long. Just CDR3 DNA is preserved here, 39 bases in frame from base 1. For CDR1 and CDR2, the germline V gene lists MGHDK and SYGVNS. Trimming takes 4 bases from V and 2 bases from J, and the germline ends sit 6 bases apart. TCRbeta CDR3 regions were amplified from genomic DNA by means of the immunoSEQ Assay, a bias-controlled multiplex PCR. As for how the authors treated the data: The number of nucleated cells in each sample was estimated from the amplification of reference gene primers within the assay. To quantify the absolute abundance of each unique TCRbeta CDR3 rearrangement, sequence reads were collapsed and filtered. For each sample, productive Simpson clonality was calculated as the square root of Simpson's diversity index over productive rearrangements. TCRdb mirrors the immuneACCESS table, restricted to in-frame sequences. Some clones are absent from its copies; in checked studies, under half trace to an unresolved V gene, and the reason for the others is unknown. V and J calls and clone size follow that table, whereas D and trimming were derived from the DNA. Present in this sample are a few hundred thousand clones, 80% to 90% of which were seen just once. The ten largest make up 6.4% of the sample.

Points the paper makes about the study in general: How much clinical and demographic metadata was included differed by source and by participant, and the metadata was provided uncurated.

Samples from volunteer blood donors who had recovered from COVID-19 were contributed by a second Seattle source. Whole blood was collected in K2EDTA tubes by collaborating institutions according to the institutions' own protocols. For TCRbeta analysis, collaborators shipped samples as frozen whole blood, isolated PBMCs, or DNA extracted from either of those sample types. The TCR was taken from a man aged 18 to 30 who had recovered from COVID-19. The material sequenced was peripheral blood. The rearranged chain carries TRBV25-1 and TRBJ1-5; perhaps TRBD1 is the D gene, with 6 bases matching. The CDR3 protein is CASSGTGNQPQHF. The nucleotide sequence is given as TGTGCCAGCAGTGGGACAGGCAATCAGCCCCAGCATTTT.